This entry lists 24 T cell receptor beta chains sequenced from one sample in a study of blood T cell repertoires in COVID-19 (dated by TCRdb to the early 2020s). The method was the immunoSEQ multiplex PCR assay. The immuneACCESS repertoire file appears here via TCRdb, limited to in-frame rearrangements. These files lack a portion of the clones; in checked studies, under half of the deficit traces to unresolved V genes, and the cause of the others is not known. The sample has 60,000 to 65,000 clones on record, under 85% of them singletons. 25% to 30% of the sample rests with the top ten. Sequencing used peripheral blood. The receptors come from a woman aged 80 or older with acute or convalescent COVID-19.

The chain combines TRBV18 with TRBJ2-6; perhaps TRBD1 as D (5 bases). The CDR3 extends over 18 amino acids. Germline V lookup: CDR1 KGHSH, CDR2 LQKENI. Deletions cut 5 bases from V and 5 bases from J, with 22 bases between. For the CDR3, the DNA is TGTGCCAGCTCAGTGCACTCGGACATTTACAGTCGGGCCAACGTCCTGACTTTC. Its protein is CASSVHSDIYSRANVLTF. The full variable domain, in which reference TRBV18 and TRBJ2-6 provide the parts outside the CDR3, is NAGVMQNPRHLVRRRGQEARLRCSPMKGHSHVYWYRQLPEEGLKFMVYLQKENIIDESGMPKERFSAEFPKEGPSILRIQQVVRGDSAAYFCASSVHSDIYSRANVLTFGAGSRLTVL.

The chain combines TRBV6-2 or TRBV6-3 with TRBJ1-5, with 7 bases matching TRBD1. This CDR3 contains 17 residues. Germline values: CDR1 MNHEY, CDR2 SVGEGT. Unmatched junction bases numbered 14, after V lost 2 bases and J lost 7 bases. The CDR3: CASSYVRGQTERQPQHF. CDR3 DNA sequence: TGTGCCAGCAGTTACGTCCGGGGACAGACCGAGAGGCAGCCCCAGCATTTT.

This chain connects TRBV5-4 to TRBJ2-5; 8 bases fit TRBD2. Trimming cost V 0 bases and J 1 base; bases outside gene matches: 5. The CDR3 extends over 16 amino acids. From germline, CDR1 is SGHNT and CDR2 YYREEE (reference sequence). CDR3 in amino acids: CASSLAGGLSQETQYF. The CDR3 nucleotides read TGTGCCAGCAGCTTGGCGGGAGGGCTGAGCCAAGAGACCCAGTACTTC.

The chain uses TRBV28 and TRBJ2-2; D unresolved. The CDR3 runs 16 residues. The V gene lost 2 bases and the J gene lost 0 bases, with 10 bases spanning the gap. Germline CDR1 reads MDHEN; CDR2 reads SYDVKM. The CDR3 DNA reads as TGTGCCAGCAGTTTAGTCCAGGCCGCGAACACCGGGGAGCTGTTTTTT. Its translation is CASSLVQAANTGELFF.

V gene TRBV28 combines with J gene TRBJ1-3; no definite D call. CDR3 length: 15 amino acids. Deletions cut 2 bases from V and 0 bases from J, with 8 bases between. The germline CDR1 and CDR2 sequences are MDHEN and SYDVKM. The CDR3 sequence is CASSLVTYSGNTIYF. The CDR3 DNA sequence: TGTGCCAGCAGTTTAGTCACATACTCTGGAAACACCATATATTTT.

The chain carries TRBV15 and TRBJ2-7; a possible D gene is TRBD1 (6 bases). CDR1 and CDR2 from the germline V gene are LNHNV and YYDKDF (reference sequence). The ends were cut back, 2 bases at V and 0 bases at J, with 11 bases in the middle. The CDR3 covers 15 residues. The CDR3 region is CATSRTRDTSYEQYF. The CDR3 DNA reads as TGTGCCACCAGCAGAACCCGGGACACCTCCTACGAGCAGTACTTC.

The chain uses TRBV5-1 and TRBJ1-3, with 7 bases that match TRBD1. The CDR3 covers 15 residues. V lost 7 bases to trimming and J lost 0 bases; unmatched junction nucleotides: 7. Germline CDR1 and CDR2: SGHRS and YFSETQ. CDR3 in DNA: TGCGCCAGCGCCCAGACAGGGAGCTCTGGAAACACCATATATTTT. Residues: CASAQTGSSGNTIYF.

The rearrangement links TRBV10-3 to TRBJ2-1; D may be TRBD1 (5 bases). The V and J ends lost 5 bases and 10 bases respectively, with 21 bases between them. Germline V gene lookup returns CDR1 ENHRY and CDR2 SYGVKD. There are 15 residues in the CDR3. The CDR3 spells CAISLSQGPLGEQFF. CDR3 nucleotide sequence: TGTGCCATCAGTCTGTCGCAGGGCCCTCTGGGAGAGCAGTTCTTC.

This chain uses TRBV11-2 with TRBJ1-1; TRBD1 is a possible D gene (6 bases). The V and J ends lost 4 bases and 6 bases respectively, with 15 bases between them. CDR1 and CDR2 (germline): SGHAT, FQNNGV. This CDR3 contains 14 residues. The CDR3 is CASSSMAGAAEAFF. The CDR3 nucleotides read TGTGCCAGCAGCTCGATGGCAGGGGCGGCTGAAGCTTTCTTT.

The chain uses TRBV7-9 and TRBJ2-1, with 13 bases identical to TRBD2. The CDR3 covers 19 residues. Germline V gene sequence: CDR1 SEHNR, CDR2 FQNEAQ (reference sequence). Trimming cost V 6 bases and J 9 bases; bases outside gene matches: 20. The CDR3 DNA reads TGTGCCAGCAGTCCGCCAGAAGGACCGAGGACTAGCGGGAGAACTGAGCAGTTCTTC. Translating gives CASSPPEGPRTSGRTEQFF. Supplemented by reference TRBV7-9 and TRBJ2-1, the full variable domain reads DTGVSQNPRHKITKRGQNVTFRCDPISEHNRLYWYRQTLGQGPEFLTYFQNEAQLEKSRLLSDRFSAERPKGSFSTLEIQRTEQGDSAMYLCASSPPEGPRTSGRTEQFFGPGTRLTVL.

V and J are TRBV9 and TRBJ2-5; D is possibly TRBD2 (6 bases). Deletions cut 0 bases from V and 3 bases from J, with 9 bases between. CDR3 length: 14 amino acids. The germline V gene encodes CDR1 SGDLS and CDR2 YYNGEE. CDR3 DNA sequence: TGTGCCAGCAGCGTAGGTGGCGGGAAAGAGACCCAGTACTTC. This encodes CASSVGGGKETQYF.

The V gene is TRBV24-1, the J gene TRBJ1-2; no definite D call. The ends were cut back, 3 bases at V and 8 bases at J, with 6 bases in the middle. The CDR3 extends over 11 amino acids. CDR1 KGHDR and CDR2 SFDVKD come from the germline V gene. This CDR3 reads CATSDQVGYTF. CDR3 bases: TGTGCCACCAGTGATCAGGTGGGCTACACCTTC.

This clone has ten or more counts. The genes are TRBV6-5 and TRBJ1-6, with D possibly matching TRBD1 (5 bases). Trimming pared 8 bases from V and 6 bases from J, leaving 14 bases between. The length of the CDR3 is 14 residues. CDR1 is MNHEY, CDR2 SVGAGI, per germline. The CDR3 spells CASDTGGLNSPLHF. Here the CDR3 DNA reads TGTGCCAGCGATACGGGGGGACTTAATTCACCCCTCCACTTT.

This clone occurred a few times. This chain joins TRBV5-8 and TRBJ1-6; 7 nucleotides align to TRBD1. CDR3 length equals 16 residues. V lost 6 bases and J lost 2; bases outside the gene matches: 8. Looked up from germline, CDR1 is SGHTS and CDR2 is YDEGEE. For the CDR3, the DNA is TGTGCCAGCACCGTAGACGGGACAGCCTATAATTCACCCCTCCACTTT. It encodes CASTVDGTAYNSPLHF. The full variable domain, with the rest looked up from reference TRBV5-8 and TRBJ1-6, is EAGVTQSPTHLIKTRGQQATLRCSPISGHTSVYWYQQALGLGLQFLLWYDEGEERNRGNFPPRFSGRQFPNYSSELNVNALELEDSALYLCASTVDGTAYNSPLHFGNGTRLTVT.

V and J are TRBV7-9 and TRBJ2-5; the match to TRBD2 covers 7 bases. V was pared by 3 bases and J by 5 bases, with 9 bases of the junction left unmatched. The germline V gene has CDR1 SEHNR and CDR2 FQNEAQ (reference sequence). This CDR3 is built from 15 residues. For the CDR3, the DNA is TGTGCCAGCAGCTTGGGTCTAGCGGAGGGGGAGACCCAGTACTTC. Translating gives CASSLGLAEGETQYF.

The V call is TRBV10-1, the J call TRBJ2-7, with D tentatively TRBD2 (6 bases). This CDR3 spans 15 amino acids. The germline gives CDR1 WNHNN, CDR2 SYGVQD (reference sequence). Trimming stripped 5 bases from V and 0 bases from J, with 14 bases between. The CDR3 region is CASSRGLGVSYEQYF. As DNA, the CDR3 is TGCGCCAGCAGTCGGGGACTTGGGGTCTCCTACGAGCAGTACTTC.

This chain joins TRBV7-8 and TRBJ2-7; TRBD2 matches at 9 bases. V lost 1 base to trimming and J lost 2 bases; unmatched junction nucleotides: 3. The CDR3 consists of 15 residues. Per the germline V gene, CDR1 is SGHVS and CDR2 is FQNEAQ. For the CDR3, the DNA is TGTGCCAGCAGCTTAGGGACTAGCGTAACCTACGAGCAGTACTTC. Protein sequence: CASSLGTSVTYEQYF.

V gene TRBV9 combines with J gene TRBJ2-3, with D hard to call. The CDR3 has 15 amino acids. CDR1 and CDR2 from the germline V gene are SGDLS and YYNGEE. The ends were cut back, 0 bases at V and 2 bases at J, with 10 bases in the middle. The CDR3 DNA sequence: TGTGCCAGCAGCGTAGGCAGTTACACCACAGATACGCAGTATTTT. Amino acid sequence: CASSVGSYTTDTQYF.

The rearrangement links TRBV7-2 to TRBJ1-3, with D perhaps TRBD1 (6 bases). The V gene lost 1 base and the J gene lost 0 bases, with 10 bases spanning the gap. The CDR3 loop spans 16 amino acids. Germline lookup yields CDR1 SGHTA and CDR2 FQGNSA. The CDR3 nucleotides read TGTGCCAGCAGCTTAGGATCAGGGGTCTCTGGAAACACCATATATTTT. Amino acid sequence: CASSLGSGVSGNTIYF.

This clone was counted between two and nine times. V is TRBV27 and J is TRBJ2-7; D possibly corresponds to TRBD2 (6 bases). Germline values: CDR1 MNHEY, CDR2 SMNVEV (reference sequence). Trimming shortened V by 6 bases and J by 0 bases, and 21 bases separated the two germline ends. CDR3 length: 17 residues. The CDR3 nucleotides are TGTGCCAGCAGGGTCCGAGCCGGGAGCGTTAGCTCCTACGAGCAGTACTTC. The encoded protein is CASRVRAGSVSSYEQYF.

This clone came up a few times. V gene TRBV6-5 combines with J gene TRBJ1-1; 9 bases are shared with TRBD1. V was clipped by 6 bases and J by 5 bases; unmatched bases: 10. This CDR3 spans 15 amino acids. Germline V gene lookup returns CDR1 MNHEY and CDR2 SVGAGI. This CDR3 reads CASSQTDRGSTEAFF. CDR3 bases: TGTGCCAGCAGCCAGACGGACAGGGGAAGTACTGAAGCTTTCTTT.

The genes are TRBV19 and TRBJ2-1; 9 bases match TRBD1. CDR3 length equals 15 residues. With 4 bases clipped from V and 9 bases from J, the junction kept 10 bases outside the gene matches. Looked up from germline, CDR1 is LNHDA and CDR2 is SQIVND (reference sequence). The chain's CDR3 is CASSTPTQGAGEQFF. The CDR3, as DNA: TGTGCCAGTAGTACCCCAACACAGGGGGCAGGTGAGCAGTTCTTC.

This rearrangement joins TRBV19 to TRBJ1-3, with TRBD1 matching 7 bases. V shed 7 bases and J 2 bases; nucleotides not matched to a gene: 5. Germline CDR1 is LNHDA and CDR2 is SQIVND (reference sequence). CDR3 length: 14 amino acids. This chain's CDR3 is CASTGGRTGNTIYF. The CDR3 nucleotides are TGTGCCAGTACAGGGGGGCGCACTGGAAACACCATATATTTT.

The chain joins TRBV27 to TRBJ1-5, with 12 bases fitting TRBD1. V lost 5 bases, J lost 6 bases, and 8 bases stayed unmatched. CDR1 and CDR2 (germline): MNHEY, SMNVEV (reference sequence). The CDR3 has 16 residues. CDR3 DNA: TGTGCCAGCAGTAGACACCGGGACAGGGGGCCTCAGCCCCAGCATTTT. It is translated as CASSRHRDRGPQPQHF.